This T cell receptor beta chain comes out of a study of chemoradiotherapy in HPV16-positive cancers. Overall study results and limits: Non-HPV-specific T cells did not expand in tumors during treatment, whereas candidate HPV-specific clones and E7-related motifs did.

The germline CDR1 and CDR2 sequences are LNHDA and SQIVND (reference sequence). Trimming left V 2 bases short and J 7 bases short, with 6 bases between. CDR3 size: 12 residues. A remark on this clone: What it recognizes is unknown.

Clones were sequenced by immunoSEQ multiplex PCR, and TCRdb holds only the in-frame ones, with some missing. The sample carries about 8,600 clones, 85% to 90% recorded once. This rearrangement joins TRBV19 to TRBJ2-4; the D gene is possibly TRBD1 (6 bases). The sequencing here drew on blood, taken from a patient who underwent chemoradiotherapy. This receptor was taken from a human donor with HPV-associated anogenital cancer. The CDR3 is CASSIQGNIQYF. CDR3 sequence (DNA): TGTGCCAGTAGTATACAGGGGAACATTCAGTACTTC.